This T cell receptor (beta chain) was recorded in a study of cytomegalovirus exposure and HLA in healthy donors. The assay was immunoSEQ multiplex PCR, and TCRdb's table has in-frame clones only and misses some. The sample lists approximately 260,000 clones, about 86% occurring once. Looked up from germline, CDR1 is LNHDA and CDR2 is SQIVND (reference sequence). This CDR3 is 14 amino acids long. Trimming removed 3 bases from V and 6 bases from J; junction bases left unmatched: 4. Input material: PBMCs. The chain couples TRBV19 to TRBJ1-2, with 10 bases identical to TRBD1. The source of this sequence is a woman aged 18-29 years in good health and CMV-seronegative. The CDR3, as DNA: TGTGCCAGTAGTATTTATGGGACAGGGGATGGCTACACCTTC. It yields the protein CASSIYGTGDGYTF.